This T cell receptor beta chain was sequenced for a study of blood T cell repertoires in COVID-19. Assay used: immunoSEQ multiplex PCR; TCRdb lists only in-frame clones, some missing. The repertoire holds 150,000 to 160,000 clones, with about 79% as singletons. Trimming took 1 base from V and 2 from J, leaving 7 bases between them. The CDR3 loop spans 13 amino acids. Germline values: CDR1 SGHRS, CDR2 YFSETQ. The chain is built from TRBV5-1 and TRBJ2-7; weak D call: TRBD1 (5 bases). The sequence was obtained from a woman aged 45-59 years with acute or convalescent COVID-19. Sequencing input: peripheral blood. Written as DNA, the CDR3 is TGCGCCAGCAGCTTGCAGGGCCCCTACGAGCAGTACTTC. This translates into CASSLQGPYEQYF. The full variable domain, in which reference TRBV5-1 and TRBJ2-7 provide the parts outside the CDR3, is KAGVTQTPRYLIKTRGQQVTLSCSPISGHRSVSWYQQTPGQGLQFLFEYFSETQRNKGNFPGRFSGRQFSNSRSEMNVSTLELGDSALYLCASSLQGPYEQYFGPGTRLTVT.